The present T cell receptor beta chain was sequenced within a study of T cells in Graves' hyperthyroidism and ophthalmopathy. Study at large: Blood was drawn when the patient was first diagnosed and still untreated.

Study results and caveats: Ophthalmopathy was separated from stable hyperthyroidism by a 13 V-J model. The model identified upcoming ophthalmopathy a median roughly 6.5 months ahead of onset.

CDR3 size: 13 residues. The germline CDR1 and CDR2 sequences are PRHDT and FYEKMQ (reference sequence). Losses at the gene ends were 5 bases for V and 6 bases for J; bases not matched to a gene: 6. This clonotype occurred many times. As yet, its antigen is unknown. Using RNA transcripts as the source, TCR beta CDR3 regions were amplified. When the TCR CDR3 underwent first-round RT-PCR, the HTBI primer set was used. TCRdb recomputed calls from the multiplex PCR reads with MiXCR, one row per CDR3 protein. The profile covers roughly 290,000 distinct CDR3 sequences, with approximately 15% appearing a single time and under 8% taken by the ten largest.

This chain connects TRBV13 to TRBJ1-2; 7 nucleotides line up with TRBD1. This receptor was identified in a woman aged 40 to 50 with Graves' hyperthyroidism. Material for sequencing was blood. The CDR3 here is CASSPDRDHGYTF. CDR3 bases: TGTGCCAGCAGCCCCGACAGGGACCATGGCTACACCTTC.